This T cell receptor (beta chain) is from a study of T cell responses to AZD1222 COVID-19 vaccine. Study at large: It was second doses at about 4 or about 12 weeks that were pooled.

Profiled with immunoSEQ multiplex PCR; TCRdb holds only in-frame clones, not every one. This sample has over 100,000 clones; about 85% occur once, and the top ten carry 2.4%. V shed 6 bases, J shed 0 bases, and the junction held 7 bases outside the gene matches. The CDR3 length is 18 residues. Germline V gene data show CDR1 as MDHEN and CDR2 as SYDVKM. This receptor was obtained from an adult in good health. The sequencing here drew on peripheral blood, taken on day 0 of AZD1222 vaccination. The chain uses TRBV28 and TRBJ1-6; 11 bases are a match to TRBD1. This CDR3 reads CASSPGTGGFSYNSPLHF. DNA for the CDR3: TGTGCCAGCAGCCCCGGGACAGGGGGGTTCTCCTATAATTCACCCCTCCACTTT.